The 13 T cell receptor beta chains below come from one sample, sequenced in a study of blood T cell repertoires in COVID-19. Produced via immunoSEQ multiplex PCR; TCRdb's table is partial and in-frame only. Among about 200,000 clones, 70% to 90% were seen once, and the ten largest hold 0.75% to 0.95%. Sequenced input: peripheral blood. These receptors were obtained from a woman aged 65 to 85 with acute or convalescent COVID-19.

The CDR3 DNA reads TGTGCCAGCACCCGACAGGGTATGGAATCACCCCTCCACTTT. Translating it yields CASTRQGMESPLHF. The chain recombines TRBV5-4 with TRBJ1-6; 7 nucleotides match TRBD1. The CDR3 sequence is 14 residues long. Germline V CDR1 and CDR2: SGHNT, YYREEE (reference sequence). Unmatched junction bases numbered 10, after V lost 6 bases and J lost 10 bases.

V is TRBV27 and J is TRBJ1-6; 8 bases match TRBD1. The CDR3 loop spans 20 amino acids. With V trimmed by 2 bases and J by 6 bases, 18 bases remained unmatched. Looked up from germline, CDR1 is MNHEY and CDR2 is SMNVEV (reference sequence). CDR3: CASSLNRGGNGARSNSPLHF. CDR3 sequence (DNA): TGTGCCAGCAGTTTAAACAGGGGGGGGAATGGGGCTCGGAGTAATTCACCCCTCCACTTT.

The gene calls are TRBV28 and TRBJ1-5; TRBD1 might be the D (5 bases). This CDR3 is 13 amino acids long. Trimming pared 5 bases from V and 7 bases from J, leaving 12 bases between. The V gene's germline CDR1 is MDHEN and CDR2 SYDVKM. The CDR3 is CASSLQGEQPQHF. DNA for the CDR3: TGTGCCAGCAGTCTCCAGGGTGAACAGCCCCAGCATTTT.

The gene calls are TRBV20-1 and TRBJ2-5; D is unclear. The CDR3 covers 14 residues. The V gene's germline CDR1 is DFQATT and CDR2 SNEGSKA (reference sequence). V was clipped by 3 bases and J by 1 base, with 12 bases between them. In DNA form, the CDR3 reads TGCAGTGCTAGTCCCCCCCAGGTCCAAGAGACCCAGTACTTC. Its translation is CSASPPQVQETQYF.

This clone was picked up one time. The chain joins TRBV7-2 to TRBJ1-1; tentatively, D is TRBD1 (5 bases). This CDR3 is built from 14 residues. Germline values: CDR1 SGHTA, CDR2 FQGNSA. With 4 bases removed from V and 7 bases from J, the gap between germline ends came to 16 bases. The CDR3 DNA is TGTGCCAGCAGCTCCTCTTGGGGCAGCCGTGAAGCTTTCTTT. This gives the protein CASSSSWGSREAFF.

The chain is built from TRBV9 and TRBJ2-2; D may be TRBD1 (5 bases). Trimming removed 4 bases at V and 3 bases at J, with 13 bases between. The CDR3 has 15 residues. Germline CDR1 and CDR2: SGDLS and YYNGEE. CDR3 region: CASSQGSWDTGELFF. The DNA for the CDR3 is TGTGCCAGCAGCCAGGGCAGCTGGGACACCGGGGAGCTGTTTTTT.

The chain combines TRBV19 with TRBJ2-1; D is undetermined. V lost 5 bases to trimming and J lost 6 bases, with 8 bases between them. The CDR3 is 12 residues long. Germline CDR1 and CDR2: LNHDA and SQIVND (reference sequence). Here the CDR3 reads CASSVALNEQFF. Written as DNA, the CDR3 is TGTGCCAGTAGTGTAGCTCTCAATGAGCAGTTCTTC.

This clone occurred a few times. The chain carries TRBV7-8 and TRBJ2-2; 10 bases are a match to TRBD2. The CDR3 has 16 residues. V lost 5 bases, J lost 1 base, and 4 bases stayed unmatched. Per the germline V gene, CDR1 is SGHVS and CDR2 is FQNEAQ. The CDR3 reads CASSPRLAGNTGELFF. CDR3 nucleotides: TGTGCCAGCAGCCCGCGACTAGCGGGGAACACCGGGGAGCTGTTTTTT.

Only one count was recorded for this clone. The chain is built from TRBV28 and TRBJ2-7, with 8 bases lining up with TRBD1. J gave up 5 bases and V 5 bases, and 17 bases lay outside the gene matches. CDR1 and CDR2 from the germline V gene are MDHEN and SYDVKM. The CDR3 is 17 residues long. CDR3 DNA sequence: TGTGCCAGCAGTCGACCCGGGACAGGTTTGGGGCCTAACGAGCAGTACTTC. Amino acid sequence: CASSRPGTGLGPNEQYF.

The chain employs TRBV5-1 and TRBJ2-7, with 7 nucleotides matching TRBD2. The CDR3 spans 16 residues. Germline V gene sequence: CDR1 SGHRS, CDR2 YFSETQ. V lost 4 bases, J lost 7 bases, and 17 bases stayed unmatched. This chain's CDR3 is CASSLMGDAGEGEQYF. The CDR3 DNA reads TGCGCCAGCAGCCTTATGGGCGACGCGGGAGAAGGGGAGCAGTACTTC.

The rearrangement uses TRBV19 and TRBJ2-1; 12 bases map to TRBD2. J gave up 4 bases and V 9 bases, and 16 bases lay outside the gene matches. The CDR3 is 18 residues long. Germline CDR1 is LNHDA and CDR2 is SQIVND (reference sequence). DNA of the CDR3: TGTGCCAGCGGGACTCTCGGGGGGGGACTAGCGGGTTACAATGAGCAGTTCTTC. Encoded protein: CASGTLGGGLAGYNEQFF.

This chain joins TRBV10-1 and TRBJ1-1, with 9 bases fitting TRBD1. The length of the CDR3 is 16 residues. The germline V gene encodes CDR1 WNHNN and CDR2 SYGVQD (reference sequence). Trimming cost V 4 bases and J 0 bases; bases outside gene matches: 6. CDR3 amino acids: CASSAGTGRLNTEAFF. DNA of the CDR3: TGCGCCAGCAGTGCAGGGACAGGGAGGCTGAACACTGAAGCTTTCTTT.

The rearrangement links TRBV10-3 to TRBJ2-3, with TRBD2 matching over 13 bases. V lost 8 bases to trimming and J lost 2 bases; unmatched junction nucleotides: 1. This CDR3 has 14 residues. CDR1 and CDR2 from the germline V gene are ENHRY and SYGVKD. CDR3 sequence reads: CAIGTSGNTDTQYF. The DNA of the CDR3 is TGTGCCATCGGGACTAGCGGGAACACAGATACGCAGTATTTT.